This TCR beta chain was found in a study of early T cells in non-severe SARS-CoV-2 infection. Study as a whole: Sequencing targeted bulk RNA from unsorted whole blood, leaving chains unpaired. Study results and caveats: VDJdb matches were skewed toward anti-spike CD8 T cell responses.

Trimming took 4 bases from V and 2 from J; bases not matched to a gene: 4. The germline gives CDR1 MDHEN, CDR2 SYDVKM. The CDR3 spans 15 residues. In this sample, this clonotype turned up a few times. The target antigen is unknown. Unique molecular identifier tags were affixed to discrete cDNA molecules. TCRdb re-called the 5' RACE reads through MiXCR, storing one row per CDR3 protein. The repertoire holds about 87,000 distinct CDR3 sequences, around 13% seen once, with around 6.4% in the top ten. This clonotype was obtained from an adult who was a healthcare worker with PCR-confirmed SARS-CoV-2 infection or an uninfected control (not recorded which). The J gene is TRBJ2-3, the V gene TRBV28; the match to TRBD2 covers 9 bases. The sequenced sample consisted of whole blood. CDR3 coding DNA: TGTGCCAGCAGTTCGGCGGGGGGGCCCACAGATACGCAGTATTTT. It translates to CASSSAGGPTDTQYF.